This TCR beta chain comes out of a study of regulatory T cells in long-lasting Graves disease. This clonotype appeared a single time. This sample's time point: newly diagnosed GD, antithyroid drugs for less than 3 months. PBMCs were the source of the RNA used for TCR sequencing. Relying on iRepertoire HTBI primers and Arm-PCR of CDR3 regions, the team built TCR beta libraries. Via MiXCR, TCRdb re-called the multiplex PCR reads, giving one row per CDR3 protein. The data show 200,000 to 250,000 distinct CDR3 sequences, roughly 20% seen once. These data were likewise used in another study, on T cells in Graves' hyperthyroidism and ophthalmopathy.

This receptor was obtained from a woman aged 25 to 39 with Graves disease. The sample was peripheral blood mononuclear cells (PBMCs), taken at new diagnosis, from a patient treated with antithyroid drugs.

CDR3 amino acids: CASKLGAGSSYEQYF. The DNA for the CDR3 is TGTGCCAGCAAGCTCGGGGCGGGCAGCTCCTACGAGCAGTACTTC. The J gene is TRBJ2-7, the V gene TRBV2, with D tentatively TRBD1 or TRBD2 (5 bases each). Deletions cut 7 bases from V and 0 bases from J, with 16 bases between. This CDR3 has 15 amino acids. CDR1 is SNHLY, CDR2 FYNNEI, per germline.